What follows describes a single T cell receptor (beta chain). Its specificity is unknown. At one of its ends the junction is not consistent with the germline gene, which may arise from a read error. These data come from a study of cytomegalovirus exposure and HLA in healthy donors. Whole-study context: When 398 donors were genotyped, over 80% of them were found to fall in the Caucasian-associated ancestry cluster. The study, taken as a whole, reports: Some segments of the V type, notably TRBV6-2 and TRBV6-3, were excluded as indistinguishable.

Unrecorded immune exposures were likely, despite nominal health at sampling. Germline V CDR1 and CDR2: SGHNT, YYREEE (reference sequence). The CDR3 has 12 amino acids. The PCR had 60 Vbeta and 13 Jbeta primers. TCRdb keeps only in-frame clones here, not all; method: immunoSEQ multiplex PCR. The table has roughly 49,000 clones, about three quarters seen once. The sample consisted of PBMCs. This TCR was recovered from a woman in her 40s in good health and CMV-seropositive. The rearrangement links TRBV5-4 to TRBJ1-2; D is unresolved. CDR3 loop: CASSLAAGRGAF. The DNA of the CDR3 is TGTGCCAGCAGCTTGGCCGCGGGAAGAGGCGCCTTC. Full variable domain (outside the CDR3, taken from reference TRBV5-4 and TRBJ1-2): ETGVTQSPTHLIKTRGQQVTLRCSSQSGHNTVSWYQQALGQGPQFIFQYYREEENGRGNFPPRFSGLQFPNYSSELNVNALELDDSALYLCASSLAAGRGAFGSGTRLTVV.